The 23 T cell receptor beta chains given below trace back to one sample, sequenced in a study of blood T cell repertoires in COVID-19. Assay used: immunoSEQ multiplex PCR; TCRdb lists only in-frame clones, some missing. The sample consists of 150,000 to 200,000 clones, 80% to 85% of them appearing once. Input material: peripheral blood. The source is a woman aged 40 to 55 with acute or convalescent COVID-19.

For the CDR3, the DNA is TGTGCCACCAGTGATTCATCAGGGTCAGGGAACTATGGCTACACCTTC. Amino acid sequence: CATSDSSGSGNYGYTF. This chain links TRBV24-1 with TRBJ1-2; TRBD1 is a possible D gene (5 bases). The germline V gene has CDR1 KGHDR and CDR2 SFDVKD. The V end was cut by 2 bases, the J end by 2 bases, with 14 bases between. This CDR3 contains 16 residues.

The chain is built from TRBV28 and TRBJ1-1, with D tentatively TRBD1 (6 bases). Germline values: CDR1 MDHEN, CDR2 SYDVKM. V was pared by 2 bases and J by 1 base, with 14 bases between. The CDR3 is 16 residues long. CDR3 coding DNA: TGTGCCAGCAGTTTACCGGGACAACCTTCGAACACTGAAGCTTTCTTT. This sequence encodes CASSLPGQPSNTEAFF.

The chain joins TRBV10-3 to TRBJ1-2, with D possibly matching TRBD1 (5 bases). The CDR3 has 15 amino acids. Germline loops: CDR1 ENHRY, CDR2 SYGVKD. The V gene lost 0 bases and the J gene lost 7 bases, with 15 bases spanning the gap. This CDR3 is CAISESNLGVSGYTF. For the CDR3, the DNA is TGTGCCATCAGTGAGTCGAACCTAGGGGTTAGTGGCTACACCTTC.

This clone was observed once. The rearrangement joins TRBV27 to TRBJ2-7, with D possibly TRBD2 on 5 matching bases. The CDR3 loop spans 14 amino acids. V lost 8 bases, J lost 2 bases, and 16 bases lay in between. Germline CDR1 reads MNHEY; CDR2 reads SMNVEV (reference sequence). In DNA, the CDR3 is TGTGCCAGCGGAAACCAGGACTCCCCCTACGAGCAGTACTTC. Amino acid sequence: CASGNQDSPYEQYF.

The genes are TRBV5-5 and TRBJ1-5; unclear D gene. The ends were cut back, 1 base at V and 9 bases at J, with 14 bases in the middle. The CDR3 covers 14 residues. CDR1 SGHKS and CDR2 YYEKEE come from the germline V gene (reference sequence). The CDR3 sequence: CASSLSAASLPQHF. DNA of the CDR3: TGTGCCAGCAGCTTGAGTGCCGCGAGCTTGCCCCAGCATTTT. Based on the CDR3 plus reference TRBV5-5 and TRBJ1-5, the full variable domain is DAGVTQSPTHLIKTRGQQVTLRCSPISGHKSVSWYQQVLGQGPQFIFQYYEKEERGRGNFPDRFSARQFPNYSSELNVNALLLGDSALYLCASSLSAASLPQHFGDGTRLSIL.

The CDR3 bases are TGTGCCAGTAGTATATATGGGGACAGGGGGCCCCGGTCACCCCTCCACTTT. It yields the protein CASSIYGDRGPRSPLHF. V gene TRBV19 combines with J gene TRBJ1-6; 12 bases are shared with TRBD1. V trimming: 2 bases; J trimming: 10 bases; junction bases outside the gene matches: 9. Germline CDR1 is LNHDA and CDR2 is SQIVND (reference sequence). CDR3 length: 17 amino acids.

V gene TRBV30 combines with J gene TRBJ1-4; the D gene is possibly TRBD1 (6 bases). Trimming left V 0 bases short and J 6 bases short, with 11 bases between. CDR3 size: 14 residues. Germline CDR1 reads GTSNPN; CDR2 reads SVGIG (reference sequence). CDR3 residues: CAWSVRGLHEKLFF. CDR3 coding DNA: TGTGCCTGGAGTGTAAGGGGGTTGCATGAAAAACTGTTTTTT.

The chain uses TRBV15 and TRBJ1-1, with a possible D match to TRBD1 (5 bases). This CDR3 contains 15 residues. Germline V gene sequence: CDR1 LNHNV, CDR2 YYDKDF (reference sequence). V was shortened by 1 base and J by 4 bases, with 13 bases between the two germline ends. CDR3 amino acids: CATSRVRAAGTEAFF. The CDR3 DNA reads TGTGCCACCAGCAGAGTCAGGGCAGCAGGCACTGAAGCTTTCTTT.

This CDR3 is CAIEGTSTDTQYF. DNA of the CDR3: TGTGCCATCGAGGGGACTAGCACAGATACGCAGTATTTT. The chain employs TRBV24-1 and TRBJ2-3, with D perhaps matching TRBD2 (6 bases). The V gene lost 11 bases and the J gene lost 0 bases, with 11 bases spanning the gap. Germline V gene sequence: CDR1 KGHDR, CDR2 SFDVKD. CDR3 length: 13 amino acids.

This clone has a single count. The gene calls are TRBV28 and TRBJ2-7; unclear D gene. Trimming shortened V by 3 bases and J by 1 base, and 13 bases separated the two germline ends. Germline lookup yields CDR1 MDHEN and CDR2 SYDVKM. The CDR3 has 15 residues. The DNA for the CDR3 is TGTGCCAGCAGTTTTGGGCATACCCTTTCCTACGAGCAGTACTTC. Amino acids: CASSFGHTLSYEQYF.

The rearrangement links TRBV7-6 to TRBJ1-1; the D gene is possibly TRBD1 (5 bases). CDR1 and CDR2 from the germline V gene are SGHVS and FNYEAQ. Trimming pared 1 base from V and 8 bases from J, leaving 17 bases between. The CDR3 length is 15 residues. The CDR3 region is CASSLVMEGRQEAFF. CDR3 DNA sequence: TGTGCCAGCAGCTTAGTTATGGAGGGGCGACAGGAAGCTTTCTTT.

The genes are TRBV7-8 and TRBJ1-2, with D maybe TRBD1 (5 bases). Trimming cost V 5 bases and J 3 bases, with 10 bases left between them. Germline-derived CDR1 and CDR2 are SGHVS and FQNEAQ. The CDR3 is 13 residues long. The CDR3 region has the DNA TGTGCCAGCAGCCCCCAGGGCGACTATGGCTACACCTTC. Residues: CASSPQGDYGYTF.

This clone has only one observation. This chain uses TRBV18 with TRBJ1-4, with D maybe TRBD1 (5 bases). The CDR3 length is 16 residues. The V end lost 4 bases, the J end lost 7 bases, and 19 bases lay between the germline ends. Germline assignment: CDR1 KGHSH and CDR2 LQKENI. CDR3 amino acids: CASSRPMYGAGEKLFF. CDR3 DNA sequence: TGTGCCAGCTCACGCCCGATGTATGGGGCAGGTGAAAAACTGTTTTTT.

The chain uses TRBV10-3 and TRBJ2-2; TRBD2 agrees at 7 bases. Trimming cost V 10 bases and J 3 bases; bases outside gene matches: 5. The CDR3 consists of 13 residues. CDR1 is ENHRY and CDR2 is SYGVKD in the germline V gene. CDR3 amino acids: CATRTRDTGELFF. CDR3 sequence (DNA): TGTGCCACCAGGACTAGAGACACCGGGGAGCTGTTTTTT.

The chain joins TRBV5-1 to TRBJ1-2; 8 bases line up with TRBD1. This CDR3 region has 13 residues. V dropped 2 bases and J dropped 6; count of bases not matched to a gene: 3. Germline V lookup: CDR1 SGHRS, CDR2 YFSETQ. CDR3 in amino acids: CASSLTGGHGYTF. The CDR3 coding sequence is TGCGCCAGCAGCTTAACAGGGGGGCATGGCTACACCTTC. Complete variable domain (other parts from reference TRBV5-1 and TRBJ1-2): KAGVTQTPRYLIKTRGQQVTLSCSPISGHRSVSWYQQTPGQGLQFLFEYFSETQRNKGNFPGRFSGRQFSNSRSEMNVSTLELGDSALYLCASSLTGGHGYTFGSGTRLTVV.

This clone was observed a handful of times. The rearrangement joins TRBV29-1 to TRBJ2-7; a possible D gene is TRBD2 (6 bases). The V end was cut by 5 bases, the J end by 3 bases, with 14 bases between. Germline CDR1 reads SQVTM; CDR2 reads ANQGSEA. This CDR3 is built from 13 residues. The DNA of the CDR3 is TGCAGCGTTCGATGGGGACTGGGCTACGAGCAGTACTTC. Amino acid sequence: CSVRWGLGYEQYF.

The chain employs TRBV6-5 and TRBJ2-7; TRBD2 aligns across 12 bases. Per the germline V gene, CDR1 is MNHEY and CDR2 is SVGAGI. This CDR3 spans 16 amino acids. J lost 0 bases, V lost 4 bases, and 4 bases had no gene match. DNA for the CDR3: TGTGCCAGCAGTTCACTAGCGGGGGGCTCCTCCTACGAGCAGTACTTC. Translated, it gives CASSSLAGGSSYEQYF.

The chain couples TRBV4-1 to TRBJ1-4; 7 bases agree with TRBD1. CDR1 is MGHRA and CDR2 is YSYEKL in the germline V gene. The CDR3 loop spans 14 amino acids. Unmatched junction bases numbered 3, after V lost 7 bases and J lost 1 base. The CDR3 protein is CASKGGQTNEKLFF. For the CDR3, the DNA is TGCGCCAGCAAAGGGGGCCAAACTAATGAAAAACTGTTTTTT.

The genes are TRBV15 and TRBJ2-1; maybe TRBD2 (6 bases). V was shortened by 5 bases and J by 4 bases, with 21 bases between the two germline ends. Germline CDR1 reads LNHNV; CDR2 reads YYDKDF (reference sequence). CDR3 length equals 17 residues. The CDR3 bases are TGTGCCACCAGCCCCTTCGCCCCGGGGGAGGTTTACAATGAGCAGTTCTTC. Residues: CATSPFAPGEVYNEQFF.

The chain joins TRBV18 to TRBJ1-5; a weak D match, TRBD1 (5 bases). The CDR3 is 14 amino acids. Germline values: CDR1 KGHSH, CDR2 LQKENI. V gave up 8 bases and J gave up 5 bases, with 16 bases separating them. Here the CDR3 reads CASGEGSGDQPQHF. DNA for the CDR3: TGTGCCAGCGGGGAGGGCTCGGGGGATCAGCCCCAGCATTTT.

The gene calls are TRBV28 and TRBJ1-2; D may be TRBD1 (6 bases). The CDR3 loop spans 12 amino acids. The germline V gene has CDR1 MDHEN and CDR2 SYDVKM. V was clipped by 7 bases and J by 3 bases, with 9 bases between them. The CDR3 loop reads CASTNRDYGYTF. CDR3 sequence (DNA): TGTGCCAGCACTAACAGGGACTATGGCTACACCTTC.

The V gene is TRBV9, the J gene TRBJ1-2; D ambiguous. The V gene's germline CDR1 is SGDLS and CDR2 YYNGEE. V was cut by 0 bases and J by 10 bases, with 16 bases left in between. The CDR3 is made up of 14 amino acids. CDR3 in DNA: TGTGCCAGCAGCGTAGCTCCAGATACAGTTTTCTACACCTTC. Protein sequence: CASSVAPDTVFYTF. Combining the CDR3 with reference TRBV9 and TRBJ1-2 gives the whole variable domain DSGVTQTPKHLITATGQRVTLRCSPRSGDLSVYWYQQSLDQGLQFLIQYYNGEERAKGNILERFSAQQFPDLHSELNLSSLELGDSALYFCASSVAPDTVFYTFGSGTRLTVV.

This chain links TRBV28 with TRBJ2-7; D call uncertain. The CDR3 is 12 residues long. Looked up from germline, CDR1 is MDHEN and CDR2 is SYDVKM. V lost 5 bases and J 1 base, leaving 6 bases between the germline ends. CDR3 region: CASSHRSYEQYF. The CDR3 DNA follows: TGTGCCAGCAGTCACAGATCCTACGAGCAGTACTTC.